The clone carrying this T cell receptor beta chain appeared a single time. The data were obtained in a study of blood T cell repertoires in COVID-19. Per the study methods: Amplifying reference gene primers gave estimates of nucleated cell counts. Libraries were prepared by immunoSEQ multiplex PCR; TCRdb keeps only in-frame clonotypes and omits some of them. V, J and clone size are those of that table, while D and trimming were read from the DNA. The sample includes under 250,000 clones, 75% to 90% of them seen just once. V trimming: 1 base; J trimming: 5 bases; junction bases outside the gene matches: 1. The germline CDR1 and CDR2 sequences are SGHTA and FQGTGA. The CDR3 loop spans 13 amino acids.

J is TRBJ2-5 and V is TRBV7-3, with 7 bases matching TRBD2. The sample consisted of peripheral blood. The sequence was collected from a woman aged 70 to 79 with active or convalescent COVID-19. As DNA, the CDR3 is TGTGCCAGCAGCTTAATGGGGGGGGAGACCCAGTACTTC. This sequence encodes CASSLMGGETQYF.